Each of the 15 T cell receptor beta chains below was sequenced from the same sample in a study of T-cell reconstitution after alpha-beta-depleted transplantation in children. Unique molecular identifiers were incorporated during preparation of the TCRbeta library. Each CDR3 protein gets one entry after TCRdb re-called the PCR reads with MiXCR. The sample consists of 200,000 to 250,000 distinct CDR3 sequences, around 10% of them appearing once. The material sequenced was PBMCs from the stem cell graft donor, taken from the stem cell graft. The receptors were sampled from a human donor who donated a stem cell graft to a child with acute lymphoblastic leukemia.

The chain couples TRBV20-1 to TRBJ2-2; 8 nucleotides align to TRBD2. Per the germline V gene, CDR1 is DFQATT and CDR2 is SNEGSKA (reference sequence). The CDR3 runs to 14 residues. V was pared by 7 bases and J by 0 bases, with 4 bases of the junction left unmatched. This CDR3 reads CSVSGGPNTGELFF. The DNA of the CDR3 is TGCAGTGTAAGCGGGGGCCCGAACACCGGGGAGCTGTTTTTT.

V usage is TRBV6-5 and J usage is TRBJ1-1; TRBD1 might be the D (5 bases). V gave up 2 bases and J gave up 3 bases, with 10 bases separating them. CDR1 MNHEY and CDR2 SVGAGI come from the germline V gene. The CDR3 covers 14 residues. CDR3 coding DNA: TGTGCCAGCAGTTACAGGGGTGCGGACACTGAAGCTTTCTTT. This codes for CASSYRGADTEAFF.

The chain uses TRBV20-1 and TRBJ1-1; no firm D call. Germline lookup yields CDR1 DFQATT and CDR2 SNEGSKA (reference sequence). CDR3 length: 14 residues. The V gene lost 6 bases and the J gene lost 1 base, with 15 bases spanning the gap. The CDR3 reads CSALTEPGNTEAFF. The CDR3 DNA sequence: TGCAGTGCCTTAACGGAACCGGGGAACACTGAAGCTTTCTTT.

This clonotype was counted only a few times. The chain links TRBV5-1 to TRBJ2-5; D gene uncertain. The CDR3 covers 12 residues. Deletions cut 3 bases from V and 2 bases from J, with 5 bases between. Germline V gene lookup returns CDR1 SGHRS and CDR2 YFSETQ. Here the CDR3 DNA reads TGCGCCAGCAGCTGGACGCAAGAGACCCAGTACTTC. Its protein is CASSWTQETQYF.

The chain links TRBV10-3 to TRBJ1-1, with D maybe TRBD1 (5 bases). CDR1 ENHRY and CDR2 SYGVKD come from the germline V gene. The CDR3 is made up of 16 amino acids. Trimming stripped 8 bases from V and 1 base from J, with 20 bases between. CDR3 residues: CAICLVGLGPNTEAFF. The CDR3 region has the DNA TGTGCCATCTGTTTAGTAGGTCTGGGACCGAACACTGAAGCTTTCTTT.

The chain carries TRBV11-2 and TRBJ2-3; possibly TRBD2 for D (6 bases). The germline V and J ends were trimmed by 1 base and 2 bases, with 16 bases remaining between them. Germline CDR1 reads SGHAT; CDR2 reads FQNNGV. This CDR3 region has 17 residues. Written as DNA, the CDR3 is TGTGCCAGCAGCTTAGGGCGGGGCCTCTCCAACACAGATACGCAGTATTTT. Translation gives CASSLGRGLSNTDTQYF. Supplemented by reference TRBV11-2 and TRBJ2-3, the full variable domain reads EAGVAQSPRYKIIEKRQSVAFWCNPISGHATLYWYQQILGQGPKLLIQFQNNGVVDDSQLPKDRFSAERLKGVDSTLKIQPAKLEDSAVYLCASSLGRGLSNTDTQYFGPGTRLTVL.

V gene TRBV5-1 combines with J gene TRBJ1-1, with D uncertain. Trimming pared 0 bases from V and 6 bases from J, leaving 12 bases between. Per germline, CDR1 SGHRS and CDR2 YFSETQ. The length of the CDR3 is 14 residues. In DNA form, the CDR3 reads TGCGCCAGCAGCTTGGGGGCAGGCGGAGCTGAAGCTTTCTTT. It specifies CASSLGAGGAEAFF.

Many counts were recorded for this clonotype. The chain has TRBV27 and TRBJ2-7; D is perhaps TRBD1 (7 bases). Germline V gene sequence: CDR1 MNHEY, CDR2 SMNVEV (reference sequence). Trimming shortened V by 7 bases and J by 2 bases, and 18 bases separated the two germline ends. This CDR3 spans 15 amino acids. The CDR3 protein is CASTKGGTETYEQYF. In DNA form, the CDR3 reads TGTGCCAGCACCAAAGGAGGGACAGAAACCTACGAGCAGTACTTC.

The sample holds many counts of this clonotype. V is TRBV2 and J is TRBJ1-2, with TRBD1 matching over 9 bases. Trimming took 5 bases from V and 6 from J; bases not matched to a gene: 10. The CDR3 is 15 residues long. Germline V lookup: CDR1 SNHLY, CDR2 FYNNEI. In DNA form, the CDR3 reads TGTGCCAGCAGTTTTCACGGACAGGGGTTTAATGGCTACACCTTC. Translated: CASSFHGQGFNGYTF.

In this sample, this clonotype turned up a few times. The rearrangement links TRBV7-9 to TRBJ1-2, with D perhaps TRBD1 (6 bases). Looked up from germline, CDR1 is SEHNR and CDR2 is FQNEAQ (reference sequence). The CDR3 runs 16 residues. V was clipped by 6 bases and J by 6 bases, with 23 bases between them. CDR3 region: CASSGTLTRKGHGYTF. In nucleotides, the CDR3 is TGTGCCAGCAGTGGGACACTTACTCGGAAGGGACATGGCTACACCTTC.

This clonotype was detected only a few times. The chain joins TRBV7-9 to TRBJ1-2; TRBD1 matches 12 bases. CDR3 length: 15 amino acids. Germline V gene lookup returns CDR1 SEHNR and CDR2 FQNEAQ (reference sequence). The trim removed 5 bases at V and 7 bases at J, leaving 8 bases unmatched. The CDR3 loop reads CASSTEGQGAVGYTF. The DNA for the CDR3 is TGTGCCAGCAGCACGGAGGGACAGGGGGCGGTTGGCTACACCTTC.

The CDR3 here is CASSQVGGDSPLHF. The CDR3 DNA sequence: TGTGCCAGCAGCCAAGTCGGGGGGGATTCACCCCTCCACTTT. The V gene is TRBV3-1, the J gene TRBJ1-6, with D possibly being TRBD1 (5 bases). This CDR3 has 14 amino acids. Looked up from germline, CDR1 is LGHDT and CDR2 is YNNKEL (reference sequence). V lost 1 base and J lost 8, with 9 bases in between.

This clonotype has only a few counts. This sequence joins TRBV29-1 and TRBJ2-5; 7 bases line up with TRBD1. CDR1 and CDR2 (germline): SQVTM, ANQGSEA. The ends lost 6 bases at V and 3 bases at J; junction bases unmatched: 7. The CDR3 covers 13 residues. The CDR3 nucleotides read TGCAGCGTCGTGGGACAGCTTGAAGAGACCCAGTACTTC. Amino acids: CSVVGQLEETQYF.

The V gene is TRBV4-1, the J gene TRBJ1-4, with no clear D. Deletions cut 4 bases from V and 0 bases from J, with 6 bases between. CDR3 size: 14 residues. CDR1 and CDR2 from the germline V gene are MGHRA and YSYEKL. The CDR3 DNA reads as TGCGCCAGCAGCCCGGCGTCAACTAATGAAAAACTGTTTTTT. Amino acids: CASSPASTNEKLFF.

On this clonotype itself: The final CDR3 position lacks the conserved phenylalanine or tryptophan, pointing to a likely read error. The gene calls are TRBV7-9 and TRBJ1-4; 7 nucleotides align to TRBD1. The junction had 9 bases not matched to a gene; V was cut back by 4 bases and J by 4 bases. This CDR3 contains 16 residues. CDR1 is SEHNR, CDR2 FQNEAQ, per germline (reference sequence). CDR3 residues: CASSSHRGLHNEKLFY. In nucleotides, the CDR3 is TGTGCCAGCAGCTCCCACAGGGGCCTCCATAATGAAAAACTGTTTTAT.